The clone carrying this TCR beta chain was observed a few times. What it recognizes is unknown. This specimen belongs to a study of T cell responses to AZD1222 COVID-19 vaccine. Study-wide results and limits: Most donors were white British, females outnumbered males, and clonal diversity was possibly underestimated.

Sequenced by immunoSEQ multiplex PCR; TCRdb stores in-frame clones only, minus some. Of more than 150,000 clones listed, approximately 91% are singletons. Sequencing used peripheral blood, obtained on day 0 of AZD1222 vaccination. This receptor was taken from an adult in good health.

CDR3 protein: CASSQARDNSPLHF. The CDR3 DNA reads as TGTGCCAGCAGCCAAGCCCGGGATAATTCACCCCTCCACTTT. The chain links TRBV3-1 (or the pseudogene TRBV3-2) to TRBJ1-6; D remains unclear. V lost 1 base and J 5 bases, leaving 6 bases between the germline ends. CDR1 and CDR2 (germline): LGHDT, YNNKEL (reference sequence). The CDR3 totals 14 residues.